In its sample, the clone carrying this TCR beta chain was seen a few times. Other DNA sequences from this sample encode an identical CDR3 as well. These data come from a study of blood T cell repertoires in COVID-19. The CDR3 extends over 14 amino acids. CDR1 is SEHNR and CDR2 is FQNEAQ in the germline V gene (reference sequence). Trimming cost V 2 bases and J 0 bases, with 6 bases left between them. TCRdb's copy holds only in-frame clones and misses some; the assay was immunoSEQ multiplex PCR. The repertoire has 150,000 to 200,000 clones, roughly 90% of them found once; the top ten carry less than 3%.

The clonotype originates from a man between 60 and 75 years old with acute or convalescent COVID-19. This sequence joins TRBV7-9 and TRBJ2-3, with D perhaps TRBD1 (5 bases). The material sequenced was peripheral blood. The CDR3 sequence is CASSLQGSTDTQYF. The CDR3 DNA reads TGTGCCAGCAGCTTACAGGGAAGCACAGATACGCAGTATTTT.